This entry concerns a single T cell receptor (beta chain). Trimming removed 3 bases from V and 7 bases from J, with 16 bases in between. Looked up from germline, CDR1 is MNHEY and CDR2 is SMNVEV (reference sequence). The CDR3 consists of 14 residues. The data belong to a study of blood T cell repertoires in COVID-19. Looking at the study overall: The samples span acute and convalescent COVID-19 from the United States, Italy and Spain. Sources were T cells, B-cell-depleted T cells, or PBMCs; the material itself was cDNA or gDNA.

As processed by the authors: Reference gene primer amplification gave estimated nucleated cell counts. Profiled with immunoSEQ multiplex PCR; TCRdb holds only in-frame clones, not every one. The V and J calls and the clone size are those of that table, but D and trimming were determined from the DNA. Of about 140,000 clones in the sample, about 87% were seen once. The TCR was taken from a man aged 50 to 60 who had recovered from COVID-19. Sequenced sample: peripheral blood. The chain carries TRBV27 and TRBJ2-7; D remains unclear. CDR3 sequence reads: CASSFIMGSGEQYF. The CDR3 nucleotides read TGTGCCAGCAGTTTTATTATGGGTTCGGGTGAGCAGTACTTC.